This entry concerns a single TCR beta chain. The repertoire was sequenced with immunoSEQ multiplex PCR; TCRdb's copy has only in-frame clones and lacks some. The data show about 70,000 clones, roughly 93% seen once. Germline assignment: CDR1 SGHDT and CDR2 YYEEEE. This CDR3 contains 14 residues. V shed 5 bases and J shed 4 bases, with 16 bases lying between them. These data originate in a study of technical replicates of blood from a handful of donors. The chain combines TRBV5-6 with TRBJ2-7; D perhaps matches TRBD1 (6 bases). This receptor was taken from a human donor in good health. Sequencing was performed on T cells isolated from PBMCs. The CDR3 region is CASRPDSWDYEQYF. The CDR3 region has the DNA TGTGCCAGCAGGCCGGACAGCTGGGATTACGAGCAGTACTTC. Using reference TRBV5-6 and TRBJ2-7 for the parts outside the CDR3, the full variable domain is DAGVTQSPTHLIKTRGQQVTLRCSPKSGHDTVSWYQQALGQGPQFIFQYYEEEERQRGNFPDRFSGHQFPNYSSELNVNALLLGDSALYLCASRPDSWDYEQYFGPGTRLTVT.